This T cell receptor (beta chain) was recovered during a study of cytomegalovirus exposure and HLA in healthy donors. Study-wide context: The Caucasian-associated ancestry cluster contained about 80% of the approximately 400 genotyped donors.

To note about this clone: No antigen is known for it.

The CDR3 loop spans 17 amino acids. CDR1 SGHNT and CDR2 YYREEE come from the germline V gene (reference sequence). The V gene end was trimmed by 0 bases and the J gene end by 6 bases; junction bases not matched to a gene: 10. The PCR made use of 60 Vbeta and 13 Jbeta primers. TCRdb's copy holds only in-frame clones and misses some; the assay was immunoSEQ multiplex PCR. This sample has 95,000 or so clones; nearly 70% occur once, and the top ten carry about 16%. Broader study findings: Accurate HLA-A and HLA-B prediction from TCR beta sequences was reported for most subjects. Indistinguishable V segments, including TRBV6-2 and TRBV6-3, were excluded.

Sequencing used PBMCs. V and J are TRBV5-4 and TRBJ2-7; the match to TRBD2 covers 12 bases. The TCR originated in a woman aged 45-65 years in good health and CMV-seropositive. The CDR3 sequence is CASSLASGRAANFEQYF. As DNA, the CDR3 is TGTGCCAGCAGCTTGGCTAGCGGGAGGGCCGCAAATTTCGAGCAGTACTTC.